The subject of this entry is one TCR beta chain. Its antigen is unknown. With constant-segment primers, 5'RACE yielded cDNA libraries of TCR alpha and TCR beta that carried sample barcodes and UMIs. One entry per CDR3 protein results from TCRdb running MiXCR on the 5' RACE reads. The sample has some 210,000 distinct CDR3 sequences, around 16% seen once. The ends were cut back, 6 bases at V and 9 bases at J, with 12 bases in the middle. The CDR3 totals 12 residues. The data originate from a study of T-cell memory formation after mild COVID-19. General study findings and limits: Balance between CD4 and CD8 was seen in clones contracting day 15 to 85, and a CD4+ lean was seen in later expanders. Mainly in CM and EM were contracting CD4+ clones; CD8+ were in EMRA. Certain responding clones were present in pre-infection memory, suggesting participation of cross-reactive memory.

The TCR sequence derives from an adult woman who had mild COVID-19 (a few samples of this study predate the infection). Cell type and time point are not known. What was sequenced was PBMCs or a T cell subset sorted from them (not recorded which). This chain uses TRBV12-3 or TRBV12-4 with TRBJ2-1; D is possibly TRBD2 (5 bases). The CDR3 loop is CASRRADGEQFF. CDR3 nucleotide sequence: TGTGCCAGCAGGAGGGCGGACGGTGAGCAGTTCTTC.